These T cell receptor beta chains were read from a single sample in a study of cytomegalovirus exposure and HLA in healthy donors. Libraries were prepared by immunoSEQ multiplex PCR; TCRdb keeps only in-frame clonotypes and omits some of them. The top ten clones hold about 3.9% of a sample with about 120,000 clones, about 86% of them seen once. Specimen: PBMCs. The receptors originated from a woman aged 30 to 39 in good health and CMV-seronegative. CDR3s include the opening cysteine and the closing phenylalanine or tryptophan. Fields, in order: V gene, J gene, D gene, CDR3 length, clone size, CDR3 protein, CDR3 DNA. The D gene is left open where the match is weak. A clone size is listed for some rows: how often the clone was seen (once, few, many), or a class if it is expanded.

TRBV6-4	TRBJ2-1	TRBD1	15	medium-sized	CASSDGAGGYNEQFF	TGTGCCAGCAGTGACGGGGCAGGGGGTTACAATGAGCAGTTCTTC
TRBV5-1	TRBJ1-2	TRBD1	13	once	CASRMGQGYGYTF	TGCGCCAGCAGGATGGGACAGGGCTATGGCTACACCTTC
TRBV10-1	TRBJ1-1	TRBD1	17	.	CASSESRDRRTRGEAFF	TGCGCCAGCAGTGAGTCGAGGGACAGAAGAACCAGGGGCGAAGCTTTCTTT
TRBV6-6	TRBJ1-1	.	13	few	CASSYLGGTEAFF	TGTGCCAGCAGTTACCTCGGGGGCACTGAAGCTTTCTTT
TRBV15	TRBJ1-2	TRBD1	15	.	CATSSDRTGVTGYTF	TGTGCCACCAGCAGCGATCGGACAGGGGTGACTGGCTACACCTTC
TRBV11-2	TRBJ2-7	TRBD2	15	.	CASSLEPGGNYEQYF	TGTGCCAGCAGCTTAGAACCGGGAGGTAACTACGAGCAGTACTTC
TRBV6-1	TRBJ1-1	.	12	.	CASSRQKSEAFF	TGTGCCAGCAGCCGACAGAAGTCTGAAGCTTTCTTT
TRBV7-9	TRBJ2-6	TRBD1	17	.	CASSIGTGGTGANVLTF	TGTGCCAGCAGCATCGGGACAGGGGGCACTGGGGCCAACGTCCTGACTTTC
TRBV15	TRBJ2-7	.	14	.	CATSRVRGIGEQYF	TGTGCCACCAGCAGAGTTAGGGGAATCGGCGAGCAGTACTTC
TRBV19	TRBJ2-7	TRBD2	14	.	CASSIGAGDYEQYF	TGTGCCAGTAGTATCGGAGCGGGAGACTACGAGCAGTACTTC
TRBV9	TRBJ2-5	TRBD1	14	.	CASSDGQVQETQYF	TGTGCCAGCAGCGACGGACAGGTCCAAGAGACCCAGTACTTC
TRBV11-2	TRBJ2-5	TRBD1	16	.	CASSLQGQGNQETQYF	TGTGCCAGCAGCCTCCAGGGACAGGGGAACCAAGAGACCCAGTACTTC
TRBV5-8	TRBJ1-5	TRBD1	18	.	CASSLVWTGFDGNQPQHF	TGTGCCAGCAGCTTGGTGTGGACAGGCTTTGACGGCAATCAGCCCCAGCATTTT
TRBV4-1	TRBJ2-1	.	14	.	CASSQEDSNNEQFF	TGCGCCAGCAGCCAAGAGGACAGTAACAATGAGCAGTTCTTC
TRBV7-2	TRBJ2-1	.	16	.	CASTQLETRMYNEQFF	TGTGCCAGCACCCAACTTGAGACTAGGATGTACAATGAGCAGTTCTTC
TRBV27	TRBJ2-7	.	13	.	CASSWGHLNEQYF	TGTGCCAGCAGTTGGGGGCATCTCAACGAGCAGTACTTC
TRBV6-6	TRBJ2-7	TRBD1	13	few	CASSPTGVNEQYF	TGTGCCAGCAGTCCTACAGGGGTCAACGAGCAGTACTTC
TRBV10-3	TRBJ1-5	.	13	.	CAISESENQPQHF	TGTGCCATCAGTGAGTCTGAGAATCAACCCCAGCATTTT
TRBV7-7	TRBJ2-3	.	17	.	CASSFGRKVPAADTQYF	TGTGCTAGCAGCTTTGGTCGTAAGGTTCCGGCGGCAGATACGCAGTATTTT
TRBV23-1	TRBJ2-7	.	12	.	CASSQCGYEQYF	TGCGCCAGCAGTCAATGCGGCTACGAGCAGTACTTC
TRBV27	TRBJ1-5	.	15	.	CASSLTGTGNQPQHF	TGTGCCAGCAGTTTAACAGGGACGGGCAATCAGCCCCAGCATTTT
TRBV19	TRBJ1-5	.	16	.	CASSIDLSGNNQPQHF	TGTGCCAGTAGTATAGATCTATCAGGGAACAATCAGCCCCAGCATTTT
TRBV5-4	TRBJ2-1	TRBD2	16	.	CASSLGGSGRVNEQFF	TGTGCCAGCAGCTTGGGGGGTAGCGGGAGAGTTAATGAGCAGTTCTTC
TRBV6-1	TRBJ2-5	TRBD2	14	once	CASSDAGGWETQYF	TGTGCCAGCAGTGACGCGGGAGGGTGGGAGACCCAGTACTTC
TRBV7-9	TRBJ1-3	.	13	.	CASSQRFGDTIYF	TGTGCCAGCAGCCAGCGGTTTGGGGACACCATATATTTT
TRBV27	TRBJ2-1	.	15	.	CASSSHRGGGNEQFF	TGTGCCAGCAGTTCCCACAGGGGAGGAGGCAATGAGCAGTTCTTC
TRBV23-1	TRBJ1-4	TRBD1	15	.	CASEGGQVGNEKLFF	TGCGCCAGTGAAGGGGGACAGGTTGGGAATGAAAAACTGTTTTTT
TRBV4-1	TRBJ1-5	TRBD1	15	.	CASSQDPQGAQPQHF	TGCGCCAGCAGCCAAGACCCACAGGGGGCCCAGCCCCAGCATTTT
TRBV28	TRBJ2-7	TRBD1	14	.	CASSFRLGGDEQYF	TGTGCCAGCAGTTTTCGCCTAGGGGGCGACGAGCAGTACTTC
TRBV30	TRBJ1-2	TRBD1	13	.	CACRTGQNYGYTF	TGTGCCTGTCGGACAGGACAAAACTATGGCTACACCTTC
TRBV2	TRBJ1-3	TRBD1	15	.	CASSEGTGSGNTIYF	TGTGCCAGCAGTGAGGGGACAGGGTCTGGAAACACCATATATTTT
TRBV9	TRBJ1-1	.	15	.	CASSVKQGGFAEAFF	TGTGCCAGCAGCGTAAAACAGGGTGGATTCGCTGAAGCTTTCTTT
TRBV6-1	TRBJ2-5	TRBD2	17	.	CASSDPHLREGQETQYF	TGTGCCAGCAGTGACCCCCACTTGCGGGAGGGCCAAGAGACCCAGTACTTC
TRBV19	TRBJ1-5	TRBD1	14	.	CASRTGISNQPQHF	TGTGCCAGTAGGACAGGGATAAGCAATCAGCCCCAGCATTTT
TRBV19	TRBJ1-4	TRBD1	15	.	CASSAGQGAREKLFF	TGTGCCAGTAGCGCGGGACAGGGGGCGCGAGAAAAACTGTTTTTT
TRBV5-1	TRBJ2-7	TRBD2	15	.	CASRTSGGISYEQYF	TGCGCCAGCCGGACTAGCGGGGGGATATCCTACGAGCAGTACTTC
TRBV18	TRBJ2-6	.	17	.	CASSPSGRGTGANVLTF	TGTGCCAGCTCACCTAGTGGACGGGGGACTGGGGCCAACGTCCTGACTTTC
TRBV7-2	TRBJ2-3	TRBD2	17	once	CASSPLGLATSTDTQYF	TGTGCCAGCAGCCCCCTGGGACTAGCGACCAGCACAGATACGCAGTATTTT
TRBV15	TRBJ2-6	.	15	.	CATARDISGANVLTF	TGTGCCACCGCCCGGGATATCTCTGGGGCCAACGTCCTGACTTTC
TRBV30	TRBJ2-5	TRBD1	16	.	CAWGRTGVKLQETQYF	TGTGCCTGGGGTAGGACAGGGGTCAAACTCCAAGAGACCCAGTACTTC
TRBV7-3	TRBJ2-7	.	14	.	CASSLRDFPYEQYF	TGTGCCAGCAGCTTAAGGGACTTTCCCTACGAGCAGTACTTC
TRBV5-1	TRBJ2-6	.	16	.	CASSFAAGSGANVLTF	TGCGCCAGCAGCTTTGCGGCGGGGTCTGGGGCCAACGTCCTGACTTTC
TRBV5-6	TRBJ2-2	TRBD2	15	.	CASSLRLAGAGELFF	TGTGCCAGCAGCTTGCGTCTAGCGGGAGCCGGGGAGCTGTTTTTT
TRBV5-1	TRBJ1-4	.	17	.	CASSLVAGVATNEKLFF	TGCGCCAGCAGCTTGGTGGCCGGGGTGGCAACTAATGAAAAACTGTTTTTT
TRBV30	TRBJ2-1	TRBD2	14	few	CAWTSGRSYNEQFF	TGTGCCTGGACTAGCGGGAGATCCTACAATGAGCAGTTCTTC
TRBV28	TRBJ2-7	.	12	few	CASRPGLYEQYF	TGTGCCAGCAGGCCGGGACTCTACGAGCAGTACTTC
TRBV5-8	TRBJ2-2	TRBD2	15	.	CASSRLATYTGELFF	TGTGCCAGCAGCAGACTAGCGACCTACACCGGGGAGCTGTTTTTT
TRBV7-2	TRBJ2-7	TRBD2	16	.	CASSSERGRSSYEQYF	TGTGCCAGCAGCTCAGAACGCGGGAGGAGCTCCTACGAGCAGTACTTC
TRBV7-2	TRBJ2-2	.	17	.	CASSFTTGRGRTGELFF	TGTGCCAGCAGCTTTACGACAGGGCGGGGTCGCACCGGGGAGCTGTTTTTT
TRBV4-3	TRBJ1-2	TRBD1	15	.	CASSQDWTGAQGYTF	TGCGCCAGCAGCCAAGATTGGACAGGGGCGCAAGGCTACACCTTC
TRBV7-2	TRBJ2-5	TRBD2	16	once	CASSLGVLAVQETQYF	TGTGCCAGCAGCTTAGGCGTTCTAGCGGTCCAAGAGACCCAGTACTTC
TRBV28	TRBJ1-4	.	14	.	CASTPQGPNEKLFF	TGTGCCAGCACACCCCAGGGTCCTAATGAAAAACTGTTTTTT